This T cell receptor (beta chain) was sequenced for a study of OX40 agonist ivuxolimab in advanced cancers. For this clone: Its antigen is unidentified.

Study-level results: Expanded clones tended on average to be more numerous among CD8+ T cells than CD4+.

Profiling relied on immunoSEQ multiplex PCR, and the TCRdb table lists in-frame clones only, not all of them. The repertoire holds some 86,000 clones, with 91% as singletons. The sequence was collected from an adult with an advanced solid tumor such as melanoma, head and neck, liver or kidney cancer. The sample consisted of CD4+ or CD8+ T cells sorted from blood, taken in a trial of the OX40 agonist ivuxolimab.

CDR3 DNA sequence: TGTGCCAGCAGCCAAGACGATCCAGCGGGGCGGGCAAAAAACATTCAGTACTTC. The encoded protein is CASSQDDPAGRAKNIQYF. V gene TRBV4-2 combines with J gene TRBJ2-4; TRBD2 agrees at 7 bases. The V and J ends lost 0 bases and 4 bases, in that order; junction bases with no gene match: 12. This CDR3 spans 18 amino acids. Germline CDR1 is LGHNA and CDR2 is YNFKEQ.